The entry that follows covers one T cell receptor (beta chain) sequence. Antigen unknown. The germline V gene has CDR1 MRHNA and CDR2 SNTAGT. The CDR3 consists of 14 residues. V was shortened by 6 bases and J by 2 bases, with 12 bases between the two germline ends. This entry comes from a study of T cell repertoires in urothelial bladder cancer. Study background: Resected lesion stages: three cT0, three cTa, three cT1, three cT2+.

The data were produced by immunoSEQ multiplex PCR, yet TCRdb's version contains in-frame clones alone and is incomplete. The sample has some 11,000 clones, about two thirds seen once. Study-level findings and limits: Up to about 17% of carcinoma infiltrating lymphocytes belonged to one T-cell clone.

Material for sequencing was tumor-infiltrating cells from bladder cancer. This TCR derives from a human donor with a benign inflammatory bladder lesion. The V call is TRBV6-4, the J call TRBJ2-3; D is perhaps TRBD2 (6 bases). The CDR3 protein is CASSLTSSTDTQYF. CDR3 bases: TGTGCCAGCAGCCTGACTAGTTCCACAGATACGCAGTATTTT.